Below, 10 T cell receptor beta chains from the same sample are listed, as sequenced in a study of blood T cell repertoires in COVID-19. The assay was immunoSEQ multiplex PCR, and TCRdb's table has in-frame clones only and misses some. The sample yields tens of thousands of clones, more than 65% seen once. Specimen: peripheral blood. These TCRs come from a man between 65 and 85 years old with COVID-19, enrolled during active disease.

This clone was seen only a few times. CDR3 sequence (DNA): TGTGCCAGCAGCCCAGACTCACCCCCGAATACGCAGTATTTT. Amino acids: CASSPDSPPNTQYF. The V and J genes are TRBV7-9 and TRBJ2-3; D gene uncertain. Germline V gene sequence: CDR1 SEHNR, CDR2 FQNEAQ (reference sequence). The CDR3 is made up of 14 amino acids. V lost 5 bases and J lost 7, with 16 bases in between.

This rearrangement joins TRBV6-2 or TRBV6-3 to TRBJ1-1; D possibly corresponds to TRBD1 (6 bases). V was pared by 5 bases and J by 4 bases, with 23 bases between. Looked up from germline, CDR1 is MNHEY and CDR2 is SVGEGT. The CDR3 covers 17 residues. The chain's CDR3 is CASSPAPRTRGTTEAFF. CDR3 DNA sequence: TGTGCCAGCAGTCCAGCACCAAGGACAAGGGGGACCACTGAAGCTTTCTTT.

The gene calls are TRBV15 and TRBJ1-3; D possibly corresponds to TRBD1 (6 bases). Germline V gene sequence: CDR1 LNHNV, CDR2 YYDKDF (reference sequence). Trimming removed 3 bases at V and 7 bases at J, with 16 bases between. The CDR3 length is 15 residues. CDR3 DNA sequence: TGTGCCACCAGCAGGGGGACAATCGGACGCAACACCATATATTTT. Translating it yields CATSRGTIGRNTIYF.

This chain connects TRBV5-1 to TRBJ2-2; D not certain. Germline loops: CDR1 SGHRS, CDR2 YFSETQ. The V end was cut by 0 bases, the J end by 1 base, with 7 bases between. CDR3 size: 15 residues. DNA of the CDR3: TGCGCCAGCAGCTTGGGGCACATGAACACCGGGGAGCTGTTTTTT. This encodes CASSLGHMNTGELFF. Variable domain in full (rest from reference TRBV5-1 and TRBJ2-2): KAGVTQTPRYLIKTRGQQVTLSCSPISGHRSVSWYQQTPGQGLQFLFEYFSETQRNKGNFPGRFSGRQFSNSRSEMNVSTLELGDSALYLCASSLGHMNTGELFFGEGSRLTVL.

CDR3 in DNA: TGTGCCAGCTCATCGGGGAACCGTGATGGCTACACCTTC. Amino acids: CASSSGNRDGYTF. The J gene is TRBJ1-2, the V gene TRBV28; D is unresolved. CDR3 size: 13 residues. The germline V gene has CDR1 MDHEN and CDR2 SYDVKM. Trimming cost V 8 bases and J 6 bases, with 16 bases left between them.

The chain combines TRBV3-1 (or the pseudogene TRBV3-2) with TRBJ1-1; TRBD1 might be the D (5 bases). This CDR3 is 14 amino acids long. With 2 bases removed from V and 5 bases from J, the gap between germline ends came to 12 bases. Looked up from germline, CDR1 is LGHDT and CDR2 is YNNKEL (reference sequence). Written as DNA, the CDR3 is TGTGCCAGCAGCCAATGGGGCATGGGGACTGAAGCTTTCTTT. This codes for CASSQWGMGTEAFF.

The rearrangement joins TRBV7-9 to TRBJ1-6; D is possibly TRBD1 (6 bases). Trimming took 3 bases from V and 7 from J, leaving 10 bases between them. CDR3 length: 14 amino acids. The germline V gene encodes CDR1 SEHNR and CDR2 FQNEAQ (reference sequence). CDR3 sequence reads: CASSLDSANSPLHF. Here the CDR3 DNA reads TGTGCCAGCAGCTTGGACAGCGCCAATTCACCCCTCCACTTT.

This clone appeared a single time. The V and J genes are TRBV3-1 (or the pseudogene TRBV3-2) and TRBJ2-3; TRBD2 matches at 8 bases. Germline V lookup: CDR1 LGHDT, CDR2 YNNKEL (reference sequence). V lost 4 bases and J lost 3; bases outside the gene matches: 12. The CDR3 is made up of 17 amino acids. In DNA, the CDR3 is TGTGCCAGCAGCCCCTCTCCCCCCAGCGGGAGTACAGATACGCAGTATTTT. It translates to CASSPSPPSGSTDTQYF.

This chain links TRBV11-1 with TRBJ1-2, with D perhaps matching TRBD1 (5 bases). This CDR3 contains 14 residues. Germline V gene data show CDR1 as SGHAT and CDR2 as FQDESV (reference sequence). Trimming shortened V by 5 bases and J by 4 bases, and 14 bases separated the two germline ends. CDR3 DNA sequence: TGTGCCAGCAGCCTGGAGTCAGGGCCCTATGGCTACACCTTC. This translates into CASSLESGPYGYTF.

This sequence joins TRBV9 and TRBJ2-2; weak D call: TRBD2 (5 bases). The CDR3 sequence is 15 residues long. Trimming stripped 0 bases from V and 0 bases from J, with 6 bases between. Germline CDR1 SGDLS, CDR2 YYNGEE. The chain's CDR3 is CASSVAGTNTGELFF. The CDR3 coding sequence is TGTGCCAGCAGCGTAGCGGGAACGAACACCGGGGAGCTGTTTTTT.